This record concerns one TCR delta chain sequence. The antigen is undetermined. Other DNA sequences in the same sample also yield this CDR3. These data originate in a study of gammadelta T cells in human blood. Whole-study results and caveats: Microbial exposure appeared to drive polyclonal γδ T cell expansion after birth.

V lost 4 bases to trimming and J lost 0 bases, with 24 bases between them. Germline CDR1 reads TSWWSYY; CDR2 reads QGS. This CDR3 spans 19 amino acids. TCRdb called clones anew from the RT-PCR reads with CATT. The sample includes several hundred delta-chain clones, about three fifths of them seen just once. What was sequenced was non-Vgamma9Vdelta2 gamma-delta T cells from cord blood. This TCR came from a newborn. The chain carries TRDV1 and TRDJ1; perhaps TRDD3 as D (5 bases). This CDR3 is CALGAFRRPLGDYTDKLIF. The CDR3 DNA sequence: TGTGCTCTTGGGGCGTTTCGTCGTCCGCTGGGCGATTACACCGATAAACTCATCTTT.